The next 29 T cell receptor beta chains were all read from a single sample in a study of early T cells in non-severe SARS-CoV-2 infection. TCRdb re-derived calls from the 5' RACE reads in MiXCR, one entry per CDR3 protein. This repertoire shows under 60,000 distinct CDR3 sequences, approximately 8.4% found once; its top ten account for 4% to 5.5%. The sample comprised whole blood. Every receptor here comes from an adult who was a healthcare worker with PCR-confirmed SARS-CoV-2 infection or an uninfected control (not recorded which).

The table lists this clonotype with many counts. The gene calls are TRBV4-2 and TRBJ2-1; D is possibly TRBD2 (6 bases). The ends were cut back, 0 bases at V and 2 bases at J, with 14 bases in the middle. The CDR3 length is 17 residues. The germline V gene encodes CDR1 LGHNA and CDR2 YNFKEQ. CDR3 bases: TGTGCCAGCAGCCAAGAGGGCCGGGGAGGCGCCTACAATGAGCAGTTCTTC. It yields the protein CASSQEGRGGAYNEQFF.

The V and J genes are TRBV5-1 and TRBJ1-5, with 8 bases identical to TRBD1. The germline CDR1 and CDR2 sequences are SGHRS and YFSETQ. V lost 2 bases to trimming and J lost 4 bases; unmatched junction nucleotides: 11. This CDR3 is built from 17 residues. The CDR3 DNA reads TGCGCCAGCAGCTTCGGTGGGACAGGAGACTATAATCAGCCCCAGCATTTT. Its translation: CASSFGGTGDYNQPQHF.

The chain recombines TRBV30 with TRBJ1-1; no firm D call. CDR1 GTSNPN and CDR2 SVGIG come from the germline V gene (reference sequence). Trimming pared 3 bases from V and 1 base from J, leaving 6 bases between. The CDR3 runs 12 residues. CDR3 sequence: CAWSPQNTEAFF. The CDR3 DNA reads as TGTGCCTGGAGCCCGCAGAACACTGAAGCTTTCTTT.

Many counts were recorded for this clonotype. The V gene is TRBV7-9, the J gene TRBJ2-1; D call uncertain. The germline CDR1 and CDR2 sequences are SEHNR and FQNEAQ (reference sequence). The length of the CDR3 is 12 residues. V was clipped by 4 bases and J by 6 bases, with 7 bases between them. For the CDR3, the DNA is TGTGCCAGCAGCTGGTCCGGCAATGAGCAGTTCTTC. As protein: CASSWSGNEQFF.

This clonotype has at least ten counts. The chain is built from TRBV18 and TRBJ2-3, with D uncertain. This CDR3 is built from 14 residues. Germline V CDR1 and CDR2: KGHSH, LQKENI. Trimming cost V 3 bases and J 2 bases, with 9 bases left between them. The CDR3 here is CASSPTTITDTQYF. The CDR3 bases are TGTGCCAGCTCACCCACAACTATCACAGATACGCAGTATTTT. Looking up the rest from reference TRBV18 and TRBJ2-3 gives the full variable domain: NAGVMQNPRHLVRRRGQEARLRCSPMKGHSHVYWYRQLPEEGLKFMVYLQKENIIDESGMPKERFSAEFPKEGPSILRIQQVVRGDSAAYFCASSPTTITDTQYFGPGTRLTVL.

A few counts support this clonotype. The chain combines TRBV5-1 with TRBJ2-1, with TRBD2 matching over 13 bases. The V and J ends lost 1 base and 11 bases, in that order; junction bases with no gene match: 6. This CDR3 region has 15 residues. Germline-derived CDR1 and CDR2 are SGHRS and YFSETQ. CDR3 sequence (DNA): TGCGCCAGCAGCTTGTCCGGACTAGCGGGAGTTAAGCAGTTCTTC. Protein product: CASSLSGLAGVKQFF.

This clonotype appeared many times. The chain uses TRBV7-8 and TRBJ2-1; D ambiguous. Germline-derived CDR1 and CDR2 are SGHVS and FQNEAQ. With 1 base removed from V and 7 bases from J, the gap between germline ends came to 20 bases. The CDR3 loop spans 17 amino acids. The CDR3 reads CASSLEDPPRAGNEQFF. The CDR3 coding sequence is TGTGCCAGCAGCTTAGAAGACCCGCCAAGGGCTGGGAATGAGCAGTTCTTC.

The CDR3 nucleotides are TGCAGTGCTAGTGGGCGGGGGGGCCTGACAGATACGCAGTATTTT. Translated: CSASGRGGLTDTQYF. The chain uses TRBV20-1 and TRBJ2-3, with 9 nucleotides matching TRBD2. The trim removed 3 bases at V and 3 bases at J, leaving 7 bases unmatched. The CDR3 sequence is 15 residues long. Germline V gives CDR1 DFQATT, CDR2 SNEGSKA (reference sequence).

This clonotype was seen at least ten times. The chain employs TRBV5-1 and TRBJ1-6; 8 bases line up with TRBD1. The length of the CDR3 is 14 residues. The germline gives CDR1 SGHRS, CDR2 YFSETQ. Trimming cost V 4 bases and J 10 bases; bases outside gene matches: 7. The CDR3 spells CASSQTGVESPLHF. The DNA for the CDR3 is TGCGCCAGCAGCCAGACAGGGGTAGAGTCACCCCTCCACTTT.

This clonotype came up many times. The chain has TRBV20-1 and TRBJ2-7, with 8 bases fitting TRBD2. The CDR3 contains 14 residues. Germline V gene lookup returns CDR1 DFQATT and CDR2 SNEGSKA (reference sequence). Trimming took 3 bases from V and 6 from J; bases not matched to a gene: 10. The CDR3 DNA is TGCAGTGCTAGGATCGGGAGGGGATTTAGCGAGCAGTACTTC. Amino acids: CSARIGRGFSEQYF.

This clonotype was recorded a few times. The chain uses TRBV18 and TRBJ2-2; D gene ambiguous. The ends were cut back, 3 bases at V and 1 base at J, with 6 bases in the middle. The V gene's germline CDR1 is KGHSH and CDR2 LQKENI. This CDR3 is built from 14 residues. The CDR3 reads CASSPSVNTGELFF. The CDR3 nucleotides read TGTGCCAGCTCACCCTCCGTGAACACCGGGGAGCTGTTTTTT.

This clonotype was counted only a few times. One end of the junction does not line up with germline, which may come from a read error. This chain joins TRBV29-1 and TRBJ1-1; D possibly corresponds to TRBD1 (5 bases). CDR3 length: 13 residues. Looked up from germline, CDR1 is SQVTM and CDR2 is ANQGSEA. CDR3 nucleotides: TGCAGCCCTCTCCCCAGGGCGGGGACTGAAGTTTTCTTT. It yields the protein CSPLPRAGTEVFF. Based on the CDR3 plus reference TRBV29-1 and TRBJ1-1, the full variable domain is SAVISQKPSRDICQRGTSLTIQCQVDSQVTMMFWYRQQPGQSLTLIATANQGSEATYESGFVIDKFPISRPNLTFSTLTVSNMSPEDSSIYLCSPLPRAGTEVFFGQGTRLTVV.

This clonotype was seen at least ten times. The chain combines TRBV20-1 with TRBJ2-7, with D possibly being TRBD2 (5 bases). The CDR3 contains 13 residues. CDR1 DFQATT and CDR2 SNEGSKA come from the germline V gene (reference sequence). Trimming left V 4 bases short and J 2 bases short, with 12 bases between. The DNA of the CDR3 is TGCAGTGCTAAGCGGTTAGGACCCTACGAGCAGTACTTC. Amino acids: CSAKRLGPYEQYF.

By share of the sample, this clonotype is medium-sized (0.01 to 0.1%). The V gene is TRBV29-1, the J gene TRBJ2-5, with D possibly TRBD2 on 6 matching bases. Deletions cut 2 bases from V and 5 bases from J, with 15 bases between. CDR1 is SQVTM and CDR2 is ANQGSEA in the germline V gene. The CDR3 covers 14 residues. CDR3 protein: CSVESDGGRETQYF. The CDR3 DNA reads as TGCAGCGTTGAATCAGATGGGGGGAGGGAGACCCAGTACTTC.

CDR3 DNA: TGTGCCAGCAGCCCGGGCACTACCCCCGAGCAGTACTTC. Amino acids: CASSPGTTPEQYF. The chain joins TRBV13 to TRBJ2-7; D call uncertain. Germline CDR1 reads PRHDT; CDR2 reads FYEKMQ (reference sequence). The length of the CDR3 is 13 residues. Trimming removed 5 bases at V and 6 bases at J, with 14 bases between.

This clonotype has only a few counts. The CDR3 sequence: CASSLDRVGGYTF. DNA of the CDR3: TGCGCCAGCAGCTTGGACAGGGTCGGTGGCTACACCTTC. The rearrangement joins TRBV5-1 to TRBJ1-2; D is perhaps TRBD1 (6 bases). Trimming cost V 0 bases and J 7 bases, with 10 bases left between them. The CDR3 has 13 residues. CDR1 is SGHRS and CDR2 is YFSETQ in the germline V gene. Combining the CDR3 with reference TRBV5-1 and TRBJ1-2 gives the whole variable domain KAGVTQTPRYLIKTRGQQVTLSCSPISGHRSVSWYQQTPGQGLQFLFEYFSETQRNKGNFPGRFSGRQFSNSRSEMNVSTLELGDSALYLCASSLDRVGGYTFGSGTRLTVV.

The rearrangement links TRBV5-1 to TRBJ2-3; possibly TRBD1 for D (6 bases). CDR1 is SGHRS and CDR2 is YFSETQ in the germline V gene. V lost 4 bases, J lost 2 bases, and 14 bases lay in between. This CDR3 is 15 amino acids long. CDR3 amino acids: CASSQGSGYTDTQYF. In DNA, the CDR3 is TGCGCCAGCAGCCAGGGGTCCGGCTACACAGATACGCAGTATTTT.

The chain uses TRBV11-2 and TRBJ2-1; D ambiguous. This CDR3 has 14 residues. Trimming left V 3 bases short and J 11 bases short, with 17 bases between. The germline V gene encodes CDR1 SGHAT and CDR2 FQNNGV. CDR3 region: CASSFSGRQAKQFF. As DNA, the CDR3 is TGTGCCAGCAGCTTTTCCGGGCGGCAGGCCAAGCAGTTCTTC. Full variable domain (rest looked up from reference TRBV11-2 and TRBJ2-1): EAGVAQSPRYKIIEKRQSVAFWCNPISGHATLYWYQQILGQGPKLLIQFQNNGVVDDSQLPKDRFSAERLKGVDSTLKIQPAKLEDSAVYLCASSFSGRQAKQFFGPGTRLTVL.

This clonotype was counted between two and nine times. The gene calls are TRBV28 and TRBJ2-1; D ambiguous. The CDR3 extends over 14 amino acids. V was pared by 3 bases and J by 4 bases, with 10 bases between. Germline V CDR1 and CDR2: MDHEN, SYDVKM. CDR3 DNA sequence: TGTGCCAGCAGTTTTTTCCCCGGATACAATGAGCAGTTCTTC. It is translated as CASSFFPGYNEQFF.

This clonotype was counted many times. This chain uses TRBV10-3 with TRBJ1-2; 8 nucleotides align to TRBD1. The CDR3 is 14 residues long. CDR1 and CDR2 from the germline V gene are ENHRY and SYGVKD. V shed 5 bases, J shed 8 bases, and the junction held 10 bases outside the gene matches. CDR3 region: CAISQRDRKGGYTF. The DNA for the CDR3 is TGTGCCATCAGTCAGAGGGACAGGAAAGGAGGCTACACCTTC.

The V call is TRBV9, the J call TRBJ2-7; the match to TRBD1 covers 7 bases. The CDR3 runs to 15 residues. Germline trimming cut 3 bases from V and 5 bases from J; bases unmatched to any gene: 11. CDR1 is SGDLS, CDR2 YYNGEE, per germline. Here the CDR3 DNA reads TGTGCCAGCAGCGAGAGCCCAAACAGGGGTGACGAGCAGTACTTC. Translated, it gives CASSESPNRGDEQYF.

This clonotype was recorded many times. V gene TRBV27 combines with J gene TRBJ1-6; D possibly corresponds to TRBD1 (5 bases). V lost 3 bases and J lost 6, with 12 bases in between. The CDR3 spans 15 residues. The V gene's germline CDR1 is MNHEY and CDR2 SMNVEV (reference sequence). The CDR3 loop is CASSLWGITNSPLHF. CDR3 nucleotides: TGTGCCAGCAGTTTGTGGGGGATTACTAATTCACCCCTCCACTTT.

There are many counts of this clonotype. The chain recombines TRBV11-2 with TRBJ2-7; D is possibly TRBD1 (6 bases). Germline values: CDR1 SGHAT, CDR2 FQNNGV. The CDR3 loop spans 14 amino acids. Trimming removed 4 bases at V and 2 bases at J, with 12 bases between. The CDR3 reads CASSSYRQAYEQYF. For the CDR3, the DNA is TGTGCCAGCAGCTCCTACCGACAGGCCTACGAGCAGTACTTC. Based on the CDR3 plus reference TRBV11-2 and TRBJ2-7, the full variable domain is EAGVAQSPRYKIIEKRQSVAFWCNPISGHATLYWYQQILGQGPKLLIQFQNNGVVDDSQLPKDRFSAERLKGVDSTLKIQPAKLEDSAVYLCASSSYRQAYEQYFGPGTRLTVT.

To note about this clonotype: This may arise from a read error, as a much more abundant clone is one base away. The gene calls are TRBV5-1 and TRBJ2-1; 14 bases match TRBD2. Unmatched junction bases numbered 1, after V lost 0 bases and J lost 2 bases. Germline lookup yields CDR1 SGHRS and CDR2 YFSETQ. The CDR3 consists of 17 residues. This CDR3 is CASSLGLAGGPYNEQFF. As DNA, the CDR3 is TGCGCCAGCAGCTTGGGACTAGCGGGGGGGCCCTACAATGAGCAGTTCTTC.

This clonotype was seen many times. This chain uses TRBV6-6 with TRBJ2-7; D call uncertain. The germline V gene has CDR1 MNHNY and CDR2 SVGAGI (reference sequence). This CDR3 is 13 amino acids long. Trimming removed 6 bases at V and 2 bases at J, with 11 bases between. The CDR3: CASREGHAYEQYF. For the CDR3, the DNA is TGTGCCAGCAGAGAAGGGCACGCCTACGAGCAGTACTTC.

The chain employs TRBV4-1 and TRBJ2-3, with 10 nucleotides matching TRBD2. The V segment lost 0 bases and the J segment 3 bases; nucleotides outside the gene matches: 15. Germline CDR1 MGHRA, CDR2 YSYEKL. This CDR3 is 20 amino acids long. The CDR3 spells CASSQDPTQPAGGPTDTQYF. In nucleotides, the CDR3 is TGCGCCAGCAGCCAAGATCCAACGCAGCCAGCGGGAGGGCCGACAGATACGCAGTATTTT.

This clonotype was found a few times. The chain employs TRBV4-1 and TRBJ1-4; D is unresolved. Germline assignment: CDR1 MGHRA and CDR2 YSYEKL. Deletions cut 0 bases from V and 8 bases from J, with 19 bases between. The CDR3 is 17 residues long. The CDR3, as DNA: TGCGCCAGCAGCCAAGATATTGGTACGGCTCTTGACGAAAAACTGTTTTTT. This sequence encodes CASSQDIGTALDEKLFF.

This clonotype was detected ten times or more. The V and J genes are TRBV7-3 and TRBJ1-1; D might be TRBD1 (5 bases). The germline gives CDR1 SGHTA, CDR2 FQGTGA. This CDR3 has 13 amino acids. With 5 bases removed from V and 5 bases from J, the gap between germline ends came to 12 bases. The CDR3 DNA reads TGTGCCAGCAGCGAGGGGAAGGGTACTGAAGCTTTCTTT. Its protein is CASSEGKGTEAFF. The full variable domain, its missing parts supplied by reference TRBV7-3 and TRBJ1-1, is GAGVSQTPSNKVTEKGKYVELRCDPISGHTALYWYRQSLGQGPEFLIYFQGTGAADDSGLPNDRFFAVRPEGSVSTLKIQRTERGDSAVYLCASSEGKGTEAFFGQGTRLTVV.

The chain uses TRBV5-1 and TRBJ1-2, with D possibly TRBD1 on 5 matching bases. Germline values: CDR1 SGHRS, CDR2 YFSETQ. The CDR3 covers 14 residues. V lost 3 bases to trimming and J lost 5 bases, with 14 bases between them. The CDR3 loop reads CASSSAETDYGYTF. The CDR3 DNA reads TGCGCCAGCAGCTCAGCGGAGACAGATTATGGCTACACCTTC.